This T cell receptor beta chain was recorded in a study of blood T cells in healthy people across ages. V was pared by 0 bases and J by 5 bases, with 16 bases between. Germline CDR1 reads LGHNA; CDR2 reads YSLEER. The CDR3 contains 16 residues. The sample holds many counts of this clonotype. Its antigen is not known. Donors were systemically healthy Caucasian individuals from Russia aged roughly 6 to 100 years. Around 10 milliliters of peripheral blood were drawn from each donor. Study-wide results and caveats: In long-lived donors, naive CD4+ cell counts and diversity exceeded those of aged donors.

Primed by a sample-barcoded 5' primer and a J-beta primer mix, a second PCR proceeded for 7 to 11 cycles. TCRdb itself ran the 5' RACE reads through MiXCR, one entry per CDR3 protein. The sample includes about 1,800,000 distinct CDR3 sequences, approximately 30% of them seen just once. Material for sequencing was blood. The chain uses TRBV4-3 and TRBJ2-5; a possible D gene is TRBD1 (5 bases). This receptor was obtained from a woman in her 30s in good health. CDR3 in amino acids: CASSQDLVQGKETQYF. The CDR3, as DNA: TGCGCCAGCAGCCAAGATCTAGTGCAGGGTAAGGAGACCCAGTACTTC.